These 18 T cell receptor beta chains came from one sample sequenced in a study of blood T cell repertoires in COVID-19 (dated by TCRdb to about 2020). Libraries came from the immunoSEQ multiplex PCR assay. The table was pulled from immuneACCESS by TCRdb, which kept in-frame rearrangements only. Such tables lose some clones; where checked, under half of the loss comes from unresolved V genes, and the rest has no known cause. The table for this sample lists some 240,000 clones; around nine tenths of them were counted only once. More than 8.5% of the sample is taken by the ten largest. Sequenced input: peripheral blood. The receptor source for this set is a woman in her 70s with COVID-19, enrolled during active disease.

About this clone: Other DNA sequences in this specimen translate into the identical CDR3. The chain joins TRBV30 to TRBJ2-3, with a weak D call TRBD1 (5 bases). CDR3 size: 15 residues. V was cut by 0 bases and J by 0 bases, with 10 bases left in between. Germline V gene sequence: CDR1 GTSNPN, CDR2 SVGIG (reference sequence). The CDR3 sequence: CAWSVGAGSTDTQYF. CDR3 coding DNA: TGTGCCTGGAGTGTAGGGGCAGGGAGCACAGATACGCAGTATTTT.

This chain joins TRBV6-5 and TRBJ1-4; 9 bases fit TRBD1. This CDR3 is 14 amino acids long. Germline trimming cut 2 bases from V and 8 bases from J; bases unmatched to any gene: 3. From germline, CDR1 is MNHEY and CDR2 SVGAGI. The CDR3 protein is CASSYGQGREKLFF. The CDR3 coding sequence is TGTGCCAGCAGTTACGGACAGGGGAGGGAAAAACTGTTTTTT.

The CDR3 here is CATSGTGGAADGYTF. CDR3 bases: TGTGCCACCAGTGGGACAGGGGGCGCCGCAGATGGCTACACCTTC. The V call is TRBV24-1, the J call TRBJ1-2; the match to TRBD1 covers 11 bases. The CDR3 is 15 amino acids. With V trimmed by 5 bases and J by 6 bases, 7 bases remained unmatched. Per the germline V gene, CDR1 is KGHDR and CDR2 is SFDVKD.

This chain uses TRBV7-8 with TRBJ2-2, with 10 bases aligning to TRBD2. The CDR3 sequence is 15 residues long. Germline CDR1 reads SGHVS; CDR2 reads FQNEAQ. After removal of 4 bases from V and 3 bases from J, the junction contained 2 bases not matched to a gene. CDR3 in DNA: TGTGCCAGCAGCTCTAGCGGGAGTGACACCGGGGAGCTGTTTTTT. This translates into CASSSSGSDTGELFF.

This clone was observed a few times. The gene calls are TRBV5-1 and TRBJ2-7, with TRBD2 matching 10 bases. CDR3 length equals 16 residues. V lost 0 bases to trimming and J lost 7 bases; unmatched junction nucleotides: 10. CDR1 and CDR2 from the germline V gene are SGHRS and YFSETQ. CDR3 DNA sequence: TGCGCCAGCAGCTTGGGGGGCGCTAGCGGGAGAACGGAGCAGTACTTC. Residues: CASSLGGASGRTEQYF.

CDR3 sequence (DNA): TGTGCCAGCAGCCCCCGTCAGGGATTCTATGGCTACACCTTC. Translation: CASSPRQGFYGYTF. This rearrangement joins TRBV28 to TRBJ1-2; a possible D gene is TRBD1 (5 bases). The CDR3 consists of 14 residues. V lost 6 bases to trimming and J lost 4 bases, with 15 bases between them. CDR1 is MDHEN and CDR2 is SYDVKM in the germline V gene.

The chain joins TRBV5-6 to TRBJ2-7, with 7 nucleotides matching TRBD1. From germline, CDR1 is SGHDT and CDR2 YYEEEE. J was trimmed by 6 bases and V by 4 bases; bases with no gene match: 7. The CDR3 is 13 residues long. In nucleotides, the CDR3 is TGTGCCAGCAGCCTAGAGGGGGCCGTCGAGCAGTACTTC. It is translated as CASSLEGAVEQYF.

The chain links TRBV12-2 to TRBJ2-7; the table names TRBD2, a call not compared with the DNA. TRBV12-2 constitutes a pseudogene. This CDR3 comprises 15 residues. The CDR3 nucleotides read TGTGCAAGTCGCTCGGGACTAGCGGGGGACTACGAGCAGTACTTC. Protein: CASRSGLAGDYEQYF.

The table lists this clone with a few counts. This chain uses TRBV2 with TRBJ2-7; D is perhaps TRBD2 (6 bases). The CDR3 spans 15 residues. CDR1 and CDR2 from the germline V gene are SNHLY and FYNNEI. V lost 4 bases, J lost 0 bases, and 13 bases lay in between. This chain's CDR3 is CASSVSLALSYEQYF. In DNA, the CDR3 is TGTGCCAGCAGTGTATCGCTAGCGCTCTCCTACGAGCAGTACTTC.

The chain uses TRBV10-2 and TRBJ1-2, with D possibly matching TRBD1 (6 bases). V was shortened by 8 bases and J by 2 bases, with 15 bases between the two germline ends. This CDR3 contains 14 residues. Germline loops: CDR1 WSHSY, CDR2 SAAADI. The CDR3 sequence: CASADSLPNYGYTF. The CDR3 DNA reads TGCGCCAGCGCGGACAGCCTACCGAACTATGGCTACACCTTC.

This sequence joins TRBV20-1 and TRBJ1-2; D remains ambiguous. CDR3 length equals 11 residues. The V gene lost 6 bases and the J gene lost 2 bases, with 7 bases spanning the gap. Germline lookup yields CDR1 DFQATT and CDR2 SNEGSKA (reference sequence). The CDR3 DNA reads TGCAGTGCGAGATTAAACTATGGCTACACCTTC. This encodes CSARLNYGYTF.

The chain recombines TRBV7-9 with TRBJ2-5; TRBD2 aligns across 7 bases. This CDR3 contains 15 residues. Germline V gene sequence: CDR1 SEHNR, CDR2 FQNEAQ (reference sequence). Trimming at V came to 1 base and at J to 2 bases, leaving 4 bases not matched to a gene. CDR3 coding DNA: TGTGCCAGCAGCTTAGGTAGACTAGCTCAAGAGACCCAGTACTTC. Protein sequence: CASSLGRLAQETQYF.

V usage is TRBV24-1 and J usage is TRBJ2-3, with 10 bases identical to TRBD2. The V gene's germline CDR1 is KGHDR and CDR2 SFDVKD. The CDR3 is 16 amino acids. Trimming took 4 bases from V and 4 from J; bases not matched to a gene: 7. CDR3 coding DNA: TGTGCCACCAGTGACAGACTAGCGGGCTCGGCAGATACGCAGTATTTT. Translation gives CATSDRLAGSADTQYF.

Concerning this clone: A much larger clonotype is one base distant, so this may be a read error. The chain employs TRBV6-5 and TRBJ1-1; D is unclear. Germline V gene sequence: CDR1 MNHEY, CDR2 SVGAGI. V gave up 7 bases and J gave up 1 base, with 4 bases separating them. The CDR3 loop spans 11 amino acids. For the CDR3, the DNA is TGTGCCAGCACCCAGAACACTGAAGCTTTCTTT. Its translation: CASTQNTEAFF.

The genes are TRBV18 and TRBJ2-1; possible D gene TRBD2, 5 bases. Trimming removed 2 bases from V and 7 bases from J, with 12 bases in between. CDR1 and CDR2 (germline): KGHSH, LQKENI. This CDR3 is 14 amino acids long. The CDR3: CASSPTVRDNEQFF. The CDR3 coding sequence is TGTGCCAGCTCACCAACAGTTCGGGATAATGAGCAGTTCTTC.

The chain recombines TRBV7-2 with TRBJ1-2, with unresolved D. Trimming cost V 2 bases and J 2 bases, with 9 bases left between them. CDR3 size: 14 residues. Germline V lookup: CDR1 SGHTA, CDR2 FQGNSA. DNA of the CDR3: TGTGCCAGCAGCTTACAACAAAGAAACTATGGCTACACCTTC. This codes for CASSLQQRNYGYTF.

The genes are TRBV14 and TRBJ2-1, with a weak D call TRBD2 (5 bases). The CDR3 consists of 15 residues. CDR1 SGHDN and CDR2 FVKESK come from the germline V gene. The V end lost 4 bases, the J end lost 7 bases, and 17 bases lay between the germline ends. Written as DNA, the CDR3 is TGTGCCAGCAGCCCTCTTCGGTACCGGGGAAATGAGCAGTTCTTC. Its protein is CASSPLRYRGNEQFF.

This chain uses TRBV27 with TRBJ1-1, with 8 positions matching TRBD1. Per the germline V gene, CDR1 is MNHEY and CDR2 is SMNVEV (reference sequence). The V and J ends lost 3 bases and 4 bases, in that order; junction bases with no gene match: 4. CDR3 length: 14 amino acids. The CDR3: CASSFGQGTTEAFF. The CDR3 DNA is TGTGCCAGCAGTTTCGGACAGGGCACCACTGAAGCTTTCTTT.